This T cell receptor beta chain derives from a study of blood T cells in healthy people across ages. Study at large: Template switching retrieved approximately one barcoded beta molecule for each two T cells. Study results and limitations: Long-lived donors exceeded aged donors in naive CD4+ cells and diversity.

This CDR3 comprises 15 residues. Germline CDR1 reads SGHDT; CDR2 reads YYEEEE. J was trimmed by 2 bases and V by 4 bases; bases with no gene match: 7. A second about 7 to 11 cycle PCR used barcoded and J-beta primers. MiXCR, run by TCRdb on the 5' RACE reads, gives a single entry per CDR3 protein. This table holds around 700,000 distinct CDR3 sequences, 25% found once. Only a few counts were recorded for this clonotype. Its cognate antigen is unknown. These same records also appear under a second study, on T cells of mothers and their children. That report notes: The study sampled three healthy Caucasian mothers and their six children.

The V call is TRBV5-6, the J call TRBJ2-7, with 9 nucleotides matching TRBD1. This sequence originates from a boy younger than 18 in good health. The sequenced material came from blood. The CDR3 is CASSTRDRDAYEQYF. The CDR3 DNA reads TGTGCCAGCAGCACTCGGGACAGGGATGCCTACGAGCAGTACTTC.